This T cell receptor beta chain was captured by sequencing in a study of T cell changes during pregnancy in multiple sclerosis. V lost 4 bases to trimming and J lost 3 bases; unmatched junction nucleotides: 5. CDR1 LGHNA and CDR2 YNFKEQ come from the germline V gene. The CDR3 length is 17 residues. The sample holds one count of this clone. The table came from immunoSEQ multiplex PCR; TCRdb's copy has only in-frame clones and leaves some out. This table holds about 73,000 clones, 85% to 95% found once. The TCR originated in a female donor in good health, enrolled as a control in a pregnancy study. Sample: peripheral blood, taken in the third trimester of pregnancy. The V and J genes are TRBV4-2 and TRBJ2-5; TRBD2 aligns across 16 bases. DNA for the CDR3: TGTGCCAGCAGCCCGGTGGGGACTAGCGGGGGGGAAGAGACCCAGTACTTC. This codes for CASSPVGTSGGEETQYF.